The source of this T cell receptor (beta chain) is a study of blood T cell repertoires in COVID-19. Background on the study: Whether acute or convalescent, the COVID-19 samples came from the United States, Italy and Spain. Nucleic acid was either cDNA or gDNA, and it came from T cells, B-cell-depleted T cells, or PBMCs.

The germline CDR1 and CDR2 sequences are LNHDA and SQIVND (reference sequence). The CDR3 has 15 residues. V was cut by 4 bases and J by 4 bases, with 15 bases left in between. The protocol was immunoSEQ multiplex PCR, while the TCRdb copy is restricted to in-frame clones and leaves out a portion. The profile shows just over 300,000 clones, about 90% of them singletons. The receptor was derived from a woman between 25 and 40 years old with COVID-19, enrolled during active disease. The rearrangement uses TRBV19 and TRBJ2-3; tentative D call: TRBD2 (6 bases). The sequenced material came from peripheral blood. In DNA form, the CDR3 reads TGTGCCAGTAGTAACAACGGGGGAGCGGCAGATACGCAGTATTTT. Translation: CASSNNGGAADTQYF.